The T cell receptor (beta chain) under discussion was sequenced for a study of technical replicates of blood from several donors. Assay used: immunoSEQ multiplex PCR; TCRdb lists only in-frame clones, some missing. The sample carries roughly 79,000 clones, 95% to 96% recorded once. CDR1 is MNHEY, CDR2 SVGAGI, per germline. The CDR3 is 11 amino acids. The material sequenced was T cells isolated from PBMCs. The chain has TRBV6-5 and TRBJ2-5; D unclear. The J call may be incorrect, as the DNA end agrees better with TRBJ2-7. This receptor was obtained from a human donor in good health. Written as DNA, the CDR3 is TGTGCCAGCAGTTACCTCTACGAGCAGTACTTC. Translating gives CASSYLYEQYF.